The sequence of this T cell receptor beta chain was determined in a study of T cells after posttransplantation cyclophosphamide. This CDR3 contains 13 residues. The V gene's germline CDR1 is SGDLS and CDR2 YYNGEE. Trimming left V 2 bases short and J 6 bases short, with 8 bases between. Whole-study results and caveats: Tissue-infiltrating T cells from skin or gut overlapped little with blood T cells.

For this clone: Its antigen remains unknown.

Only in-frame clones appear in the TCRdb table, and some are missing; sequencing was by immunoSEQ multiplex PCR. The profile shows more than 60,000 clones, over 85% of them singletons. The chain combines TRBV9 with TRBJ2-2; D remains ambiguous. Sequencing was performed on PBMCs. This TCR derives from a woman between 25 and 40 years old in good health and a related stem cell transplant donor. The CDR3 DNA reads TGTGCCAGCAGCGTTATGGAGCCCGGGGAGCTGTTTTTT. This translates into CASSVMEPGELFF.